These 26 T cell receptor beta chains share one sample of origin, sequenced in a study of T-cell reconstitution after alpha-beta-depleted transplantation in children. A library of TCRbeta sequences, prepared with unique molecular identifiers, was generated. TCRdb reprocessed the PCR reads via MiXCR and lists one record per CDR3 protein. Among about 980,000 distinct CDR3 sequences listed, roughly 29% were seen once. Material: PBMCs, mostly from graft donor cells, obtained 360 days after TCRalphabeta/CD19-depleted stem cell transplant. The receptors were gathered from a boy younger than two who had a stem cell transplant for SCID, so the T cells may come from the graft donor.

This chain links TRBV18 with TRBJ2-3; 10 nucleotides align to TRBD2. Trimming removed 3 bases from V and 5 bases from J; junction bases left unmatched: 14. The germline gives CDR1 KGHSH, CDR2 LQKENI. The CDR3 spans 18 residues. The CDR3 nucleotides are TGTGCCAGCTCACCTCTAGCGGGGGCCGCCGTGGAGAGAGATACGCAGTATTTT. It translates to CASSPLAGAAVERDTQYF.

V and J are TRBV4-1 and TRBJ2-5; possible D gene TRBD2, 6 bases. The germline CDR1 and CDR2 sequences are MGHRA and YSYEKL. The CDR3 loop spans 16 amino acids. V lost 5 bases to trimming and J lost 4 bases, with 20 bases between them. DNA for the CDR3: TGCGCCAGCAGCTCCAGGTCCGGGGCGGGACGAGAGACCCAGTACTTC. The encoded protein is CASSSRSGAGRETQYF.

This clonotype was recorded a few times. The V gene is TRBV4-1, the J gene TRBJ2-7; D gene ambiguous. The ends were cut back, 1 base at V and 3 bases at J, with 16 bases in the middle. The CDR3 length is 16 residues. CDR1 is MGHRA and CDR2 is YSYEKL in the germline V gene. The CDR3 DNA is TGCGCCAGCAGCCAAGGGGCGTTTAGGGCCCTCTACGAGCAGTACTTC. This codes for CASSQGAFRALYEQYF.

CDR3 sequence reads: CASSVVGDTGELFF. CDR3 bases: TGTGCCAGCAGCGTAGTTGGGGACACCGGGGAGCTGTTTTTT. The chain carries TRBV9 and TRBJ2-2; no firm D call. Per the germline V gene, CDR1 is SGDLS and CDR2 is YYNGEE. CDR3 length equals 14 residues. Between the trimmed V and J ends, which lost 0 bases and 3 bases, there was a span of 6 bases.

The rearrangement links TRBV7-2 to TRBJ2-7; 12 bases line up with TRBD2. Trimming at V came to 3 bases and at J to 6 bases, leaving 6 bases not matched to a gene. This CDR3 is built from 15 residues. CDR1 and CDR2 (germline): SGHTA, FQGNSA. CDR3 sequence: CASSFELAGGFEQYF. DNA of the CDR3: TGTGCCAGCAGCTTTGAACTAGCGGGGGGCTTCGAGCAGTACTTC.

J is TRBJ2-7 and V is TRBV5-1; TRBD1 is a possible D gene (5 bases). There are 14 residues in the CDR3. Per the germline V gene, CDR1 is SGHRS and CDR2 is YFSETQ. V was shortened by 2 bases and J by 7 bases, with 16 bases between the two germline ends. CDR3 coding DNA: TGCGCCAGCAGCTTCGGCAGGGTGGAGAGGGAGCAGTACTTC. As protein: CASSFGRVEREQYF.

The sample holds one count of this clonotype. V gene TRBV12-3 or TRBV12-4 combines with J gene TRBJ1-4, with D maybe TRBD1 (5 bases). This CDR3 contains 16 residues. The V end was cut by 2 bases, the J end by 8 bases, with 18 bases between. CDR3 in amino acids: CASSLSHTDSPEKLFF. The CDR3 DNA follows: TGTGCCAGCAGTTTATCACACACCGACAGTCCCGAAAAACTGTTTTTT.

The CDR3: CAFSERLNTEAFF. The CDR3 nucleotides read TGTGCCTTTAGCGAGAGGCTGAACACTGAAGCTTTCTTT. This chain joins TRBV12-3 or TRBV12-4 and TRBJ1-1; D not certain. V lost 11 bases, J lost 0 bases, and 13 bases lay in between. The CDR3 runs to 13 residues.

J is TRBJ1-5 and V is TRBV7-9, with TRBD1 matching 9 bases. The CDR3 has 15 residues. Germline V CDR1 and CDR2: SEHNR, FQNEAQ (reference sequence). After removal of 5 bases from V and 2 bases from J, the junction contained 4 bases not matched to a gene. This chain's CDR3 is CASSPGDRGNQPQHF. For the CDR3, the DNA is TGTGCCAGCAGCCCCGGGGACAGGGGCAATCAGCCCCAGCATTTT. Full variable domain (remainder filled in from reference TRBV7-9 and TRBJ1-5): DTGVSQNPRHKITKRGQNVTFRCDPISEHNRLYWYRQTLGQGPEFLTYFQNEAQLEKSRLLSDRFSAERPKGSFSTLEIQRTEQGDSAMYLCASSPGDRGNQPQHFGDGTRLSIL.

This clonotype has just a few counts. The CDR3 protein is CASRGFTGELFF. In DNA, the CDR3 is TGTGCCAGCAGGGGATTCACCGGGGAGCTGTTTTTT. V gene TRBV6-5 combines with J gene TRBJ2-2; D unclear. V was trimmed by 6 bases and J by 4 bases, leaving 6 bases between them. This CDR3 contains 12 residues. CDR1 and CDR2 from the germline V gene are MNHEY and SVGAGI.

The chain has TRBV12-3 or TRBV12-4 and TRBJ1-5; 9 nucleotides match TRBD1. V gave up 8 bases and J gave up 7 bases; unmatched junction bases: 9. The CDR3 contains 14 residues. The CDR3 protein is CASSGTGHRQPQHF. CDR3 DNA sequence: TGTGCCAGCTCCGGGACAGGGCATAGGCAGCCCCAGCATTTT.

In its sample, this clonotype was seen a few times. The CDR3 DNA reads TGCGCCAGCAGATACACAGGGGGTACTGAAGCTTTCTTT. Protein product: CASRYTGGTEAFF. The chain couples TRBV5-1 to TRBJ1-1; 8 nucleotides align to TRBD1. Germline-derived CDR1 and CDR2 are SGHRS and YFSETQ. The trim removed 5 bases at V and 5 bases at J, leaving 5 bases unmatched. The CDR3 sequence is 13 residues long.

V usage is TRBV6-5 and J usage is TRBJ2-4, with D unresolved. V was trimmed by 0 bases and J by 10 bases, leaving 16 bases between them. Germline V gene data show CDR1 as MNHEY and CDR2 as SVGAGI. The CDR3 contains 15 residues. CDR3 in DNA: TGTGCCAGCAGTTACTCGAGGTTCCCGAGTTCAATTCAGTACTTC. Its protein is CASSYSRFPSSIQYF.

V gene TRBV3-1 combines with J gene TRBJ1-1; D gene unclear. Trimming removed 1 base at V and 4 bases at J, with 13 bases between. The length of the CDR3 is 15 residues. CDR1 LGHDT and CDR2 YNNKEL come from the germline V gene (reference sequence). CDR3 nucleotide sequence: TGTGCCAGCAGCCAAGGCCTCGGTTGGAGCACTGAAGCTTTCTTT. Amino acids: CASSQGLGWSTEAFF.

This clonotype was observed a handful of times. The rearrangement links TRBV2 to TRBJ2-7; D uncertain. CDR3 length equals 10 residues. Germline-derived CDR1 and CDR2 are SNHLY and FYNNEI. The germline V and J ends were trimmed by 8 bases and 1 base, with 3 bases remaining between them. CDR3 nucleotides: TGTGCCAGCGAGTCCTACGAGCAGTACTTC. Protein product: CASESYEQYF.

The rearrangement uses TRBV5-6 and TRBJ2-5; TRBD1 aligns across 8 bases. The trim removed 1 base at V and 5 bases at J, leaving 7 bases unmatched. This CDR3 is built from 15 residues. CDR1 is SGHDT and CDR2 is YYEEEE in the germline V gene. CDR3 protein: CASSLRTGRWETQYF. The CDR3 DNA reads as TGTGCCAGCAGCTTGAGGACAGGGCGGTGGGAGACCCAGTACTTC.

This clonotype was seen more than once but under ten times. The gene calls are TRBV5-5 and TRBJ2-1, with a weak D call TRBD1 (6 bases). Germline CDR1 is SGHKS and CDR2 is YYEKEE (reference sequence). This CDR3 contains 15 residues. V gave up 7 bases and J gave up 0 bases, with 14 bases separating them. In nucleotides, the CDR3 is TGTGCCAGCGGCCCAGGACAGAGCTCCTACAATGAGCAGTTCTTC. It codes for CASGPGQSSYNEQFF.

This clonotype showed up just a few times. Here the CDR3 reads CSVGVDSWNEKLFF. CDR3 nucleotide sequence: TGCAGCGTTGGAGTGGACTCTTGGAATGAAAAACTGTTTTTT. The chain recombines TRBV29-1 with TRBJ1-4, with no clear D. The CDR3 is 14 amino acids. CDR1 SQVTM and CDR2 ANQGSEA come from the germline V gene. Between the trimmed V and J ends, which lost 4 bases and 5 bases, there was a span of 14 bases.

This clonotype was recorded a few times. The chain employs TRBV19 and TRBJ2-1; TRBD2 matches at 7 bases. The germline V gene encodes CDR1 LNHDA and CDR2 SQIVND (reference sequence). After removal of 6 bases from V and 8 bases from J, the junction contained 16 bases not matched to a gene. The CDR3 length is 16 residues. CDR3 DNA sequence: TGTGCCAGTAGCCCGCCTTCTGGGCGGGGGAAGGATGAGCAGTTCTTC. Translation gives CASSPPSGRGKDEQFF.

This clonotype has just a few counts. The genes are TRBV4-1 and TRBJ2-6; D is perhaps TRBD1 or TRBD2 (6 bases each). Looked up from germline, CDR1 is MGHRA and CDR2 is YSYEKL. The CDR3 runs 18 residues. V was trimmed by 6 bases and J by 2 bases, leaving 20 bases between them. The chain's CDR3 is CASRLTGAPAAGANVLTF. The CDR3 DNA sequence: TGCGCCAGCAGACTTACGGGGGCTCCGGCGGCTGGGGCCAACGTCCTGACTTTC.

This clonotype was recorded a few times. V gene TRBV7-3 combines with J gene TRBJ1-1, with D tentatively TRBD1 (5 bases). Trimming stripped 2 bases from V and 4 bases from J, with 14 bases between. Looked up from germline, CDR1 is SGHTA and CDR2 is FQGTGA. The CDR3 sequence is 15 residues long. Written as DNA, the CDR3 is TGTGCCAGCAGCTTAGGCAGGGAAACCCTCACTGAAGCTTTCTTT. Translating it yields CASSLGRETLTEAFF.

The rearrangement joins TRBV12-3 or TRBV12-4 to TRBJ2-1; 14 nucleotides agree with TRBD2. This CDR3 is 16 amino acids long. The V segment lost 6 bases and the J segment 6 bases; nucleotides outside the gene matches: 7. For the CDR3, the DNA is TGTGCCAGCAGGGGGACTAGCGGGGGCCAGAGCAATGAGCAGTTCTTC. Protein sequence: CASRGTSGGQSNEQFF.

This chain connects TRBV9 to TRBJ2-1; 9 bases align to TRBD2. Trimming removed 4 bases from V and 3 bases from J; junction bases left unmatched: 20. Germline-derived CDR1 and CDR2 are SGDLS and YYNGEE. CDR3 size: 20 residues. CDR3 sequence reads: CASSSPEGRGGHPIYNEQFF. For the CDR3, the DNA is TGTGCCAGCAGCTCCCCAGAAGGGCGGGGGGGCCACCCCATCTACAATGAGCAGTTCTTC.

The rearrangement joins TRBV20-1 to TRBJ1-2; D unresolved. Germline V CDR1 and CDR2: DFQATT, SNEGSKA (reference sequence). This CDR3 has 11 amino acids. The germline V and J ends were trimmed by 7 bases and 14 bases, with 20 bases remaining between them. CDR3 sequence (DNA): TGCAGTGTTATCGGCCCGCTAGGTGGGACCTTC. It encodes CSVIGPLGGTF.

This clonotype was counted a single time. In DNA, the CDR3 is TGTGCCACGAGGCCAGCGGGGGGGCAAGAGACCCAGTACTTC. Encoded protein: CATRPAGGQETQYF. This chain joins TRBV6-1 and TRBJ2-5; 10 bases match TRBD2. CDR1 MNHNS and CDR2 SASEGT come from the germline V gene. V lost 10 bases and J lost 2; bases outside the gene matches: 7. The CDR3 extends over 14 amino acids.

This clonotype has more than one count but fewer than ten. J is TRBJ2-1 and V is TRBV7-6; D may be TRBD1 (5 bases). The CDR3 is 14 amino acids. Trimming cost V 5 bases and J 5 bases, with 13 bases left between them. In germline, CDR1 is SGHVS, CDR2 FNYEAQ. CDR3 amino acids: CASSPTPTDNEQFF. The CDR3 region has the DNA TGTGCCAGCAGCCCCACCCCGACAGACAATGAGCAGTTCTTC.